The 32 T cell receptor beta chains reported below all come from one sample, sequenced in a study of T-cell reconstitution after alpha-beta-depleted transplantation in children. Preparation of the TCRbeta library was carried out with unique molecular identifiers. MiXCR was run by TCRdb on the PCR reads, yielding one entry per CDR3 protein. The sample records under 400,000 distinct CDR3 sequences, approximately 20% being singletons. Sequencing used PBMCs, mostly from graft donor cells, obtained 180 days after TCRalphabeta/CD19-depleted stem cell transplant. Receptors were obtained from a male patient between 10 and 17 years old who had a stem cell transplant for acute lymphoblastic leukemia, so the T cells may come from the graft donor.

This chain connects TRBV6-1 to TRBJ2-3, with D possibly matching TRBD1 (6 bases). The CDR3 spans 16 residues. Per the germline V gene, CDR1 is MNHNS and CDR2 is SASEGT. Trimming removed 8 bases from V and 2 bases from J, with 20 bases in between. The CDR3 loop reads CASSRQGGSPTDTQYF. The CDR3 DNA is TGTGCCAGCTCCCGGCAAGGGGGATCACCCACAGATACGCAGTATTTT.

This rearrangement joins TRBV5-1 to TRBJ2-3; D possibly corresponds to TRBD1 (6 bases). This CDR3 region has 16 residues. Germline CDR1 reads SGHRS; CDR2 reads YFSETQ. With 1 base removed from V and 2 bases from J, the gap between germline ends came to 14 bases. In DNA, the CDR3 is TGCGCCAGCAGCTTGCCGCCAGGGGCCCCCACAGATACGCAGTATTTT. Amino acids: CASSLPPGAPTDTQYF.

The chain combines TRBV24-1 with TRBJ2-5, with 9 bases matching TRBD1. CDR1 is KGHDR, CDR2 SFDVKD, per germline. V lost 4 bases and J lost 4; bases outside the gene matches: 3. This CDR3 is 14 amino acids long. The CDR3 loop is CATSDPDRGETQYF. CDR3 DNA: TGTGCCACCAGTGACCCGGACAGGGGAGAGACCCAGTACTTC.

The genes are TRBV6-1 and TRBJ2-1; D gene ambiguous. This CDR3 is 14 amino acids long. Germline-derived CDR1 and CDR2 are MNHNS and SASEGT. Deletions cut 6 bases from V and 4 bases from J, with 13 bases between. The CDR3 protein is CASSNRSPYNEQFF. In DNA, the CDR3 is TGTGCCAGCAGCAATCGATCCCCATACAATGAGCAGTTCTTC.

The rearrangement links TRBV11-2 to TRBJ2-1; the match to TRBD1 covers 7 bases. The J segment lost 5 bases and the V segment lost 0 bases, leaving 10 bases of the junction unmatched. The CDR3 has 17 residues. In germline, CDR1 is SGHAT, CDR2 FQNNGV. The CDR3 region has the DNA TGTGCCAGCAGCTTAGATCTCTGGCAGGGGGTGAACAATGAGCAGTTCTTC. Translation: CASSLDLWQGVNNEQFF.

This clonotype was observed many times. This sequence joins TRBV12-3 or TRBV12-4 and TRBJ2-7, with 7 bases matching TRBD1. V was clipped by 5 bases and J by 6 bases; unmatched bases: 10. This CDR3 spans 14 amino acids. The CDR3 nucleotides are TGTGCCAGCAGTCCGTTTTGGACAGGCCCCGAGCAGTACTTC. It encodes CASSPFWTGPEQYF.

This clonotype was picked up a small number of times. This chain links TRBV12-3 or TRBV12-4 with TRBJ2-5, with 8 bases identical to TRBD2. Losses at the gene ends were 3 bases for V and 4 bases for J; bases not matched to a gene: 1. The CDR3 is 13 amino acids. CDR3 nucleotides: TGTGCCAGCAGTTTCAGCGGGAGAGAGACCCAGTACTTC. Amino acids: CASSFSGRETQYF.

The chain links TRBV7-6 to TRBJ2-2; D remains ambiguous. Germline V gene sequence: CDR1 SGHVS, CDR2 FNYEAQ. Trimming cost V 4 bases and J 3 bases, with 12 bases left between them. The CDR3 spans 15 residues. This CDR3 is CASSSKGLHTGELFF. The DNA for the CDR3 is TGTGCCAGCAGCTCAAAGGGCTTGCACACCGGGGAGCTGTTTTTT. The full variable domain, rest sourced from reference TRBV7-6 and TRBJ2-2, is GAGVSQSPRYKVTKRGQDVALRCDPISGHVSLYWYRQALGQGPEFLTYFNYEAQQDKSGLPNDRFSAERPEGSISTLTIQRTEQRDSAMYRCASSSKGLHTGELFFGEGSRLTVL.

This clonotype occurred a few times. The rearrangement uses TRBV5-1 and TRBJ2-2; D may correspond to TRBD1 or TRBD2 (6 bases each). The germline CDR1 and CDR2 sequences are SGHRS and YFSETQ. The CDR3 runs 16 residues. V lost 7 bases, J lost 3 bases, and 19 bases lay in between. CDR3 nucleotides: TGCGCCAGCGAGAGGGGGGACACAGTACACACCGGGGAGCTGTTTTTT. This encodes CASERGDTVHTGELFF.

DNA for the CDR3: TGCGCCAGCAGCCAAAAAGCAACCGACGGGGAGCTGTTTTTT. Its translation is CASSQKATDGELFF. V gene TRBV4-1 combines with J gene TRBJ2-2; D gene ambiguous. Germline values: CDR1 MGHRA, CDR2 YSYEKL. Deletions cut 2 bases from V and 7 bases from J, with 11 bases between. The CDR3 is made up of 14 amino acids.

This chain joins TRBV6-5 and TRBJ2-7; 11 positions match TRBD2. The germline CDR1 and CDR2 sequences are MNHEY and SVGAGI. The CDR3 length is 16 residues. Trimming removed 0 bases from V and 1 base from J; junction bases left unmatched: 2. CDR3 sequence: CASSYSRLAGSYEQYF. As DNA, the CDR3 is TGTGCCAGCAGTTACTCACGACTAGCGGGGTCCTACGAGCAGTACTTC.

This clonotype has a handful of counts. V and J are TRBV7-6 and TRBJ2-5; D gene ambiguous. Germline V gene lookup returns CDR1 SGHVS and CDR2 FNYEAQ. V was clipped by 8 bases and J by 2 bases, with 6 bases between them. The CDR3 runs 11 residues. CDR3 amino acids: CASFIQETQYF. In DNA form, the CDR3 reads TGTGCCAGCTTCATTCAAGAGACCCAGTACTTC.

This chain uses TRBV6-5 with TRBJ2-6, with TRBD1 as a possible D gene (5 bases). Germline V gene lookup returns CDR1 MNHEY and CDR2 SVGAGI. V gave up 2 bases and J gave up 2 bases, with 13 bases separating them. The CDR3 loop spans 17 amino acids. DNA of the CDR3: TGTGCCAGCAGTTACGGTCAGGGTGGAGCTGGGGCCAACGTCCTGACTTTC. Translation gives CASSYGQGGAGANVLTF.

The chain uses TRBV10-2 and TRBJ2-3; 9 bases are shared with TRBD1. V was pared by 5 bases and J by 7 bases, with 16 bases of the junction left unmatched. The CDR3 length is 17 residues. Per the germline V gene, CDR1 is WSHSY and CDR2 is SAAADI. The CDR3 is CASSRRTGVYLTYTQYF. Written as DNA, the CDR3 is TGCGCCAGCAGTCGTCGGACAGGGGTGTACCTAACATATACGCAGTATTTT.

Written as DNA, the CDR3 is TGTGCCAGCAGTTTATCCTGGGGGACATCCTCCTACGAGCAGTACTTC. Protein product: CASSLSWGTSSYEQYF. The gene calls are TRBV27 and TRBJ2-7, with TRBD1 as a possible D gene (6 bases). Per germline, CDR1 MNHEY and CDR2 SMNVEV (reference sequence). The CDR3 covers 16 residues. The V gene lost 0 bases and the J gene lost 0 bases, with 12 bases spanning the gap.

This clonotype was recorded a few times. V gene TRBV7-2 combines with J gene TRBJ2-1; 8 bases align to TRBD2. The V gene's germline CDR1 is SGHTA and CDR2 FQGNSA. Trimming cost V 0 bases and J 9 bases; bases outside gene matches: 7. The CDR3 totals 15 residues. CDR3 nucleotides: TGTGCCAGCAGCTTAGCAAGCGGGAGAGTCGGTGAGCAGTTCTTC. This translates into CASSLASGRVGEQFF.

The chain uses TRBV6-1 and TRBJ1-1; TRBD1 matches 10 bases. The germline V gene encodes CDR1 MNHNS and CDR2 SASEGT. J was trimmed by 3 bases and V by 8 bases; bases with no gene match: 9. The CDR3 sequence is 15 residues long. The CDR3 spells CASSFGDRGHTEAFF. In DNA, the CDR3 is TGTGCCAGCTCTTTTGGGGACAGGGGCCACACTGAAGCTTTCTTT.

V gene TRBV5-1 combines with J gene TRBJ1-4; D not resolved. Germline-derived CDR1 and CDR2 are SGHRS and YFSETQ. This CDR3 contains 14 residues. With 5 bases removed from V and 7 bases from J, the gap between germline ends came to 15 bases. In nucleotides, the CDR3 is TGCGCCAGCAGGGTCGGGGTATCAATTGAAAAACTGTTTTTT. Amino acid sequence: CASRVGVSIEKLFF. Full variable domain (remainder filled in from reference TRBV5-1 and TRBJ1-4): KAGVTQTPRYLIKTRGQQVTLSCSPISGHRSVSWYQQTPGQGLQFLFEYFSETQRNKGNFPGRFSGRQFSNSRSEMNVSTLELGDSALYLCASRVGVSIEKLFFGSGTQLSVL.

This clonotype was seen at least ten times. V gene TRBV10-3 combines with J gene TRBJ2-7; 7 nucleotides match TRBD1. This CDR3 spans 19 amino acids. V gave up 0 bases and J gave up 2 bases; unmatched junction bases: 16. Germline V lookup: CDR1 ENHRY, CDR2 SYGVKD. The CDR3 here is CAISESNVGQIISPYEQYF. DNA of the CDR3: TGTGCCATCAGTGAGTCGAATGTGGGACAGATCATTTCCCCCTACGAGCAGTACTTC.

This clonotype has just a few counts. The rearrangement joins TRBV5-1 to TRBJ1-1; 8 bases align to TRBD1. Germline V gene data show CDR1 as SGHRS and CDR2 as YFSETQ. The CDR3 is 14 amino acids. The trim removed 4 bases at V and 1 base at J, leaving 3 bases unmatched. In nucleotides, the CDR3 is TGCGCCAGCAGCGGGACAGGATGGAACACTGAAGCTTTCTTT. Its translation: CASSGTGWNTEAFF.

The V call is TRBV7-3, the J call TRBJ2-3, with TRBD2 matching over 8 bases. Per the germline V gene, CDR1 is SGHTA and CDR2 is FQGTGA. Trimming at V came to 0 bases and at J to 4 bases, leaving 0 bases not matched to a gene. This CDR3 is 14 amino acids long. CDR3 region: CASSLTAGADTQYF. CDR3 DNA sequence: TGTGCCAGCAGCTTAACAGCGGGAGCAGATACGCAGTATTTT.

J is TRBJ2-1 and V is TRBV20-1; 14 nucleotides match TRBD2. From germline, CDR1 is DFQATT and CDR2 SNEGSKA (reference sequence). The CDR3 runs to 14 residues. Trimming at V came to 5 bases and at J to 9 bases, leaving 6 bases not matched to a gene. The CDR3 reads CSAGGLAGAPEQFF. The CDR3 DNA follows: TGCAGTGCTGGGGGACTAGCGGGAGCACCTGAGCAGTTCTTC.

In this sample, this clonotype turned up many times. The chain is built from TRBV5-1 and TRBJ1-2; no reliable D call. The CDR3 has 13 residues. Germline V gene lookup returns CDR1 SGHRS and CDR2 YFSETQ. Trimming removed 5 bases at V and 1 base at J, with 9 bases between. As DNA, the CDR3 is TGCGCCAGCAGACCCGACAATAACTATGGCTACACCTTC. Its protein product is CASRPDNNYGYTF.

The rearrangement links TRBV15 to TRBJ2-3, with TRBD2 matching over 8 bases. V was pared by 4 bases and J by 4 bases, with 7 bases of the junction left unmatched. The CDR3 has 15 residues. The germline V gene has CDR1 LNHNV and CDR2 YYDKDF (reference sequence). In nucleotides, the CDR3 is TGTGCCACCAGCACCGGCCGAGCGGGGGCAGATACGCAGTATTTT. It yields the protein CATSTGRAGADTQYF.

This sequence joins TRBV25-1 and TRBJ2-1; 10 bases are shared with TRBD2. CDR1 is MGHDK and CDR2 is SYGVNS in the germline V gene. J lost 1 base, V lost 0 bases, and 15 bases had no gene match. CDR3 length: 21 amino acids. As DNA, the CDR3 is TGTGCCAGCAGTGAATATCCCCCTCGCCAGCGGGAGGGCTCGTCCTACAATGAGCAGTTCTTC. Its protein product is CASSEYPPRQREGSSYNEQFF.

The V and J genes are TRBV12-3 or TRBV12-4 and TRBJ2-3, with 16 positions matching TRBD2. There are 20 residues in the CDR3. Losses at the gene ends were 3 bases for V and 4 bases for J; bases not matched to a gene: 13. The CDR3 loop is CASSFRVSGLAGGRADTQYF. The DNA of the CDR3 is TGTGCCAGCAGTTTTAGGGTCTCGGGACTAGCGGGAGGGAGGGCAGATACGCAGTATTTT.

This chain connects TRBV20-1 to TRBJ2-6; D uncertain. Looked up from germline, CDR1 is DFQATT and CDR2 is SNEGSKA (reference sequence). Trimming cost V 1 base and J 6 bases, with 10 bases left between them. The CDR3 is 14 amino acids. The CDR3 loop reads CSARGRAAANVLTF. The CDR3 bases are TGCAGTGCTAGAGGTAGGGCTGCGGCCAACGTCCTGACTTTC.

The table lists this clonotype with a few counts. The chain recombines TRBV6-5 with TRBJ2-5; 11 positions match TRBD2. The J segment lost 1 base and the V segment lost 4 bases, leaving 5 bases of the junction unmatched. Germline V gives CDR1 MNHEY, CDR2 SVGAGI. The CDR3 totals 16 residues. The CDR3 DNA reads TGTGCCAGCAGTTTGGGACTAGCGGAACCCCAAGAGACCCAGTACTTC. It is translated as CASSLGLAEPQETQYF.

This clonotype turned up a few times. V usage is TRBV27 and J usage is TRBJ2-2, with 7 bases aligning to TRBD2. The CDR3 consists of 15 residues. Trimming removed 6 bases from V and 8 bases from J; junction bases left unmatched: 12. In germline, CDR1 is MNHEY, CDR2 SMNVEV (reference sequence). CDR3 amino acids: CASRGSGIIIGELFF. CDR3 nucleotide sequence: TGTGCCAGCAGGGGCAGCGGGATTATTATAGGGGAGCTGTTTTTT.

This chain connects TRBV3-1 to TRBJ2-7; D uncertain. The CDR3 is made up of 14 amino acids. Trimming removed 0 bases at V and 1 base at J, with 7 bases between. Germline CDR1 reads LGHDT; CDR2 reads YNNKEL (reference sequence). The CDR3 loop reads CASSQEGPSYEQYF. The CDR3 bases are TGTGCCAGCAGCCAAGAAGGGCCGTCCTACGAGCAGTACTTC.

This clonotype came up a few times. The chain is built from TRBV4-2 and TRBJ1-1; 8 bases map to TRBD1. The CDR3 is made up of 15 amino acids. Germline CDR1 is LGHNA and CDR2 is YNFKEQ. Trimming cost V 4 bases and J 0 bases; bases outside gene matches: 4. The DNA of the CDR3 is TGTGCCAGCAGCCTCGTGGACAGGGTGAACACTGAAGCTTTCTTT. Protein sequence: CASSLVDRVNTEAFF.

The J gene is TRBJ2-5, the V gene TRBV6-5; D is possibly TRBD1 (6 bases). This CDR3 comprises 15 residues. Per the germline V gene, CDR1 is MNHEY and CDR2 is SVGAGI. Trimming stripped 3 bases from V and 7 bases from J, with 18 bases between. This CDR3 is CASSYTNTGFGTQYF. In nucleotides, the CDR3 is TGTGCCAGCAGTTATACCAACACAGGGTTTGGGACCCAGTACTTC.